This TCR beta chain was profiled in a study of tumor-infiltrating lymphocytes in primary liver carcinoma. Study-wide results and caveats: Only about 7.5-25% of top clones spanned all five tumor regions.

This clonotype showed up just once. No antigen is known for it. Relative to the germline gene, one junction end is altered; a read error may explain this. This CDR3 is built from 20 residues. Germline loops: CDR1 SGHAT, CDR2 FQNNGV. Using a constant-region primer together with ProtoScript II reverse transcriptase, TCR beta cDNA was made from 500 to 650 ng of total RNA. Three nested multiplex PCR rounds of slightly modified ARM-PCR generated TCR beta libraries. Use of TRBV1-TRBV30 forward primers with a C-beta reverse primer characterized the first two PCR rounds, which lasted about 10 cycles each. Using its own MiXCR run on the multiplex PCR reads, TCRdb lists one record per CDR3 protein. Among approximately 30,000 distinct CDR3 sequences, roughly two thirds were seen once, and the ten largest hold more than 30%. For each extraction, RNA and DNA were obtained together from 20-30 mg of unsorted bulk tissue. Tumors were each sampled at five separate regions.

The chain combines TRBV11-2 with TRBJ1-1; 12 positions match TRBD1. This clonotype was obtained from a woman in her 30s with primary liver carcinoma and hepatitis B virus infection. Material for sequencing was liver tumor tissue from sampling region 3. Regarding subset: tumor region T3, left-lateral pole. The CDR3 protein is CTSSARDRGREGWSNTEAFF. In DNA form, the CDR3 reads TGTACCAGCAGTGCTCGGGACAGGGGGCGCGAGGGGTGGAGTAACACTGAAGCTTTCTTT. The full variable domain, its missing parts supplied by reference TRBV11-2 and TRBJ1-1, is EAGVAQSPRYKIIEKRQSVAFWCNPISGHATLYWYQQILGQGPKLLIQFQNNGVVDDSQLPKDRFSAERLKGVDSTLKIQPAKLEDSAVYLCTSSARDRGREGWSNTEAFFGQGTRLTVV.